This TCR beta chain was identified during a study of shared clonotypes between healthy human individuals. For this clone: The antigen is not known.

CD45RO-negative, CCR7-positively selected cells formed the naive CD8 fraction, excluding terminally differentiated effector memory CD45RA+ cells. None of the donors, who were healthy HIV-negative adults, had recently had acute infections or vaccinations. Germline lookup yields CDR1 LGHNA and CDR2 YNFKEQ. This CDR3 contains 16 residues. Unmatched junction bases numbered 7, after V lost 5 bases and J lost 4 bases. Notes on the study in general: Clonotypes not shared had lower generation probabilities than those common to all four donors. Expectations were that clonotype sharing among donors would be affected by sequencing depth.

Sequenced by immunoSEQ multiplex PCR; TCRdb stores in-frame clones only, minus some. The data contain about 2,200,000 clones, 85% to 95% of them singletons. The sequencing sample was made of naive CD8+ T cells from PBMCs. The clonotype originates from a man aged 18 to 35 in good health. Some clones in this sample may be carry-over from other donors' samples. V usage is TRBV4-2 and J usage is TRBJ2-1; 11 nucleotides line up with TRBD2. CDR3 DNA sequence: TGTGCCAGCAGCTCACGGACTAGCGGGCCTTACAATGAGCAGTTCTTC. Protein product: CASSSRTSGPYNEQFF.